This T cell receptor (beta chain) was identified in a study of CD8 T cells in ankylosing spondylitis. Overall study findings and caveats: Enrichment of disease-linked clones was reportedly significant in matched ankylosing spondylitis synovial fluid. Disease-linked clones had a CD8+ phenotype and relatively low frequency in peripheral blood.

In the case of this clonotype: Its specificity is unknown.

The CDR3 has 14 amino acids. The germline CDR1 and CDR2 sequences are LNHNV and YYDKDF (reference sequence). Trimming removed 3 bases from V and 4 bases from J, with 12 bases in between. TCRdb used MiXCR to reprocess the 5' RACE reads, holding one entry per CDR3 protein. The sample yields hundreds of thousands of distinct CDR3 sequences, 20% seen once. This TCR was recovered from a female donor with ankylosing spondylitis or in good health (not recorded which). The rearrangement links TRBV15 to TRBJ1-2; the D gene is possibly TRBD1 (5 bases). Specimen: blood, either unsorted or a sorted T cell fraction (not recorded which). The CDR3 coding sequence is TGTGCCACCAGCAGGCCCGGGCAGGGCTATGGCTACACCTTC. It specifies CATSRPGQGYGYTF.